This section outlines one T cell receptor (beta chain) sequence together with its context. This clonotype was observed a handful of times. No cognate antigen has been identified for it. Per-nucleotide qualities are absent, and no much larger clonotype sits a single base away. Receptor amplification or capture employed 5' RACE. Sequencer: Illumina HiSeq 2500. The second PCR ran for roughly 6 to 11 cycles and used a J-beta primer mix along with a sample-barcoded 5' primer. A template-switch 5' adaptor carrying 12 random nucleotides introduced a unique molecular identifier onto each TCR beta cDNA molecule. Each sample yielded at least 3 million CDR3-containing paired-end reads. First-strand cDNA synthesis was performed from all RNA using the Mint cDNA synthesis kit, with priming by a TRBC-specific oligonucleotide. Following uracil-DNA glycosylase treatment, a first 18-cycle PCR with universal primers M1SS and BC2_uni_R was performed on all cDNA. The original methods were these. Each sample was normalized by randomly selecting 1 million high-quality reads, each carrying a distinct molecular identifier. Reads sharing molecular identifiers were discarded rather than binned into consensus sequences. MiTCR, set to a Q25 quality threshold and the strictest error-elimination algorithm, was used for CDR3 identification, clonotype clustering and error correction. A nonparametric unseen species model with Euler transformation was used to estimate lower-bound total TCR beta diversity. TCRdb handled the public reads itself, with Q25 trimming in fastp and clone calling in MiXCR, and kept productive beta chains. Rows are combined by CDR3 protein, so each entry shows the most common genes and DNA. Clone size and V and J calls follow TCRdb, not the original study. In all, the sample holds some 1.7 million distinct CDR3 sequences, and 28% of those were seen once. The ten largest clonotypes hold around 7.7% of the sample.

The 40 or so donors, aged roughly 6 to 100 years, were systemically healthy Caucasian individuals from Russia. Approximately 9.3 milliliters of peripheral blood were collected from each donor into EDTA-treated Vacutainer tubes. Ficoll-Paque density-gradient centrifugation was used to isolate PBMCs, with at least 7 million obtained per sample. Total RNA was extracted from PBMCs with Trizol reagent, with at least 6 micrograms obtained per sample. The percentages of naive CD45RAhigh/CD27high T cells were determined by flow cytometry on a PBMC aliquot from every donor. The sample originates from a study of blood T cells in healthy people across ages (dated by TCRdb to between 2014 and 2017). About the full investigation: In model experiments, roughly one uniquely barcoded TCR beta cDNA molecule per two T cells was captured by template switching. Using the same blood draw, the study looked at two additional independent replicas of 1 million unique cDNA reads for two donors, one aged 18 to 30 and the other aged 80 or older. Four age groups were formed from the donors: young (average roughly 15 years), middle-aged (just under 40), aged (around 62) and long-lived (82). To track age-related changes in TCR beta repertoire diversity, the study relied on deep sequencing normalized with unique cDNA molecular identifiers. To avoid experimental bias, donors of different ages were spread randomly across the sequencing lanes.

V is cut by 2 bases and J by 0 bases, and the space between the germline ends is 8 bases. Reading from cysteine to phenylalanine, the CDR3 counts 14 amino acids. Only CDR3 DNA remains: 42 bases, in frame from the first base. The paper as a whole reports these results and caveats: Compared with the aged group, the long-lived group had more naive CD4+ T cells, fewer expanded clones and increased TCR diversity, suggesting age selection. Conclusive comparison of naive and antigen-experienced compartments was prevented by the profiling of bulk unsorted PBMCs. The percentage of naive T cells measured by flow cytometry correlated strongly with observed TCR beta diversity. Total diversity estimates from one million sequenced T cells were considered lower bounds and underestimates. The CMV infection status of donors was not known, potentially confounding age-related changes in expanded clonotypes. Observed TCR beta diversity per million T cells fell roughly linearly with age, and a significant reduction was already apparent by age around 44.

This chain is built from TRBV12-3 or TRBV12-4 and TRBJ2-7, with no D gene named confidently. The TCR was taken from a woman younger than 45 in good health. Input material: blood. The CDR3 region reads CASSLRAASYEQYF. The DNA sequence is given as TGTGCCAGCAGTTTAAGGGCAGCCTCCTACGAGCAGTACTTC.